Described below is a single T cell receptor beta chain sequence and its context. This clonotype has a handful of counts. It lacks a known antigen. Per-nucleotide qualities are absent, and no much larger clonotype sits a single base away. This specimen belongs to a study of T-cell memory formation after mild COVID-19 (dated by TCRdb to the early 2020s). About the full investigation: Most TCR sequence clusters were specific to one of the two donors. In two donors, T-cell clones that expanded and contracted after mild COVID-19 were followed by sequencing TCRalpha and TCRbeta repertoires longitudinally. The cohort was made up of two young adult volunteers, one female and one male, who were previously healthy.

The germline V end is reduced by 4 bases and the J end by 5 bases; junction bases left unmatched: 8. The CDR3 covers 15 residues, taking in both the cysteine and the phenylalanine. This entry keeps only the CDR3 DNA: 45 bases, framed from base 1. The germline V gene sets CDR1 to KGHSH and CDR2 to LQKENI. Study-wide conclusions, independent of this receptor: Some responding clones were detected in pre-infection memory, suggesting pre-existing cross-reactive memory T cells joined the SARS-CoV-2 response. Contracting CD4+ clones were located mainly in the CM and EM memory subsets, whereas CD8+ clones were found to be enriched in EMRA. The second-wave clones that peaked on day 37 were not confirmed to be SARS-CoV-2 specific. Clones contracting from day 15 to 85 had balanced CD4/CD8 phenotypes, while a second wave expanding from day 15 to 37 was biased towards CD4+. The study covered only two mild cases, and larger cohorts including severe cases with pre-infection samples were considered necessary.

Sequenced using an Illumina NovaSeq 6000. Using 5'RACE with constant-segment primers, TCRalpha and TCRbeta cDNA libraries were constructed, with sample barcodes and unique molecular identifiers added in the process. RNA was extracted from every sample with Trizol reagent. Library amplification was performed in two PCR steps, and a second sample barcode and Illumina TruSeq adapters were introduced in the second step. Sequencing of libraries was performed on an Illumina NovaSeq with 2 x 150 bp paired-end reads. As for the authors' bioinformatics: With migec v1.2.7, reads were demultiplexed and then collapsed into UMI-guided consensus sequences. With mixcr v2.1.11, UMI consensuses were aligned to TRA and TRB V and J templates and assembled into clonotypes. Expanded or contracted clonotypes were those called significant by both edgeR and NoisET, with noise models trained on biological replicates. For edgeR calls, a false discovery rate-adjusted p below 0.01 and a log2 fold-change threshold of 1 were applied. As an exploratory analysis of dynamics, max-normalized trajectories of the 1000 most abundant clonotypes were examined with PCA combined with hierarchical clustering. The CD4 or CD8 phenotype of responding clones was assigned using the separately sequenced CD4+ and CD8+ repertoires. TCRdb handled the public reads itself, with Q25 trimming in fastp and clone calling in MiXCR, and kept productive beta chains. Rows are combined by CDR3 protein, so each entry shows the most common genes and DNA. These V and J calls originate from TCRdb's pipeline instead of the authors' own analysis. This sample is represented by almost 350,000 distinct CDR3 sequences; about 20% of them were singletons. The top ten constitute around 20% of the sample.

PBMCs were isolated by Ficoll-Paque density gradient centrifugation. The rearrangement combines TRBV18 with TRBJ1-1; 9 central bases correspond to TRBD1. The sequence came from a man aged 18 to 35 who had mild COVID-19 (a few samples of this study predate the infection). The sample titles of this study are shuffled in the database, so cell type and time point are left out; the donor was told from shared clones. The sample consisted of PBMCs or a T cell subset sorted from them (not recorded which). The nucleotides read TGTGCCAGCTCACAGCTCGACAGGGGGGGGACTGAAGCTTTCTTT. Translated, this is CASSQLDRGGTEAFF.